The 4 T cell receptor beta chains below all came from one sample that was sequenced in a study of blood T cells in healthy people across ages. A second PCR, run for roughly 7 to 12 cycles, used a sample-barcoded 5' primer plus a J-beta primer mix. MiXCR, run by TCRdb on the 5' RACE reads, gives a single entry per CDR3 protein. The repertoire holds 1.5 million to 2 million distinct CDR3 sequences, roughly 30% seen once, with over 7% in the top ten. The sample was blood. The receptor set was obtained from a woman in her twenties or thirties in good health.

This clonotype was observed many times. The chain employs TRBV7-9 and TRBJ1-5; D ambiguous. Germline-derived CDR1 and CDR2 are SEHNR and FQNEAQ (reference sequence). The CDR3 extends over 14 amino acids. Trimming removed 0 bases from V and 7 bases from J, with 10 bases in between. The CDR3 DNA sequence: TGTGCCAGCAGCTTAGCGCAGGTCGGCCAGCCCCAGCATTTT. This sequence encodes CASSLAQVGQPQHF.

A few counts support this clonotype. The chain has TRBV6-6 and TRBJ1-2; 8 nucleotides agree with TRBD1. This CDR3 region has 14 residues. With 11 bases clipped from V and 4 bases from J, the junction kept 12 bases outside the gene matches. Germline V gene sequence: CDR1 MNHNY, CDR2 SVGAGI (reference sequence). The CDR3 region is CASLRTGSSYGYTF. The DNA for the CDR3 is TGTGCCTCTCTAAGGACAGGGTCTAGCTATGGCTACACCTTC.

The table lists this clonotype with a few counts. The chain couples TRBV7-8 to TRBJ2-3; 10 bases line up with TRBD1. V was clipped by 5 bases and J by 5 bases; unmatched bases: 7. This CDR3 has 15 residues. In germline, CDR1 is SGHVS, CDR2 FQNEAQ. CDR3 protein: CASSPGTGDGDTQYF. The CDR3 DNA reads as TGTGCCAGCAGCCCCGGGACAGGGGATGGAGATACGCAGTATTTT.

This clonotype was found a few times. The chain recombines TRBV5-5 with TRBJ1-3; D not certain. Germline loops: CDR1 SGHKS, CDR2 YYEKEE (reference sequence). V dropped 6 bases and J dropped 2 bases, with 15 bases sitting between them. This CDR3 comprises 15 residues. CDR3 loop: CASNLRETAGNTIYF. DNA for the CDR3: TGTGCCAGCAACCTGCGGGAGACGGCTGGAAACACCATATATTTT.